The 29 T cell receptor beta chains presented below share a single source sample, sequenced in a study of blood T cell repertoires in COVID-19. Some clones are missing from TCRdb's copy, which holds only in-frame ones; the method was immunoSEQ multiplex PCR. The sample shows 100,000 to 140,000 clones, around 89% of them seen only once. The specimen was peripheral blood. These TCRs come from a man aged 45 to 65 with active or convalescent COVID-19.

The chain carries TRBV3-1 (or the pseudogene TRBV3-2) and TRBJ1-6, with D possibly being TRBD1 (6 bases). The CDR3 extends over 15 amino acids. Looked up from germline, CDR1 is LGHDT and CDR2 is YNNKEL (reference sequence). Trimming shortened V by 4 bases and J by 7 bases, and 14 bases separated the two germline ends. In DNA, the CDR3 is TGTGCCAGCAGCCCTTCCAGGGGCTTCAATTCACCCCTCCACTTT. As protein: CASSPSRGFNSPLHF.

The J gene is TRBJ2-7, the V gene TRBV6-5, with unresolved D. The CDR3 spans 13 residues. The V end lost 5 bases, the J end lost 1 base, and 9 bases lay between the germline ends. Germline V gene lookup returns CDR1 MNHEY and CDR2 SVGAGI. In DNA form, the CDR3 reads TGTGCCAGCAGTAATCCAGGTTCCTACGAGCAGTACTTC. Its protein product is CASSNPGSYEQYF.

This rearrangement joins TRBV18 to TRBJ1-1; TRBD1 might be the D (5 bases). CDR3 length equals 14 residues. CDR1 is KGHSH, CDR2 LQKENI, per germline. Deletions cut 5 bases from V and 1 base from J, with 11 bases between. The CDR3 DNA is TGTGCCAGCTCAAGCAGGGATAAGAACACTGAAGCTTTCTTT. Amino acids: CASSSRDKNTEAFF.

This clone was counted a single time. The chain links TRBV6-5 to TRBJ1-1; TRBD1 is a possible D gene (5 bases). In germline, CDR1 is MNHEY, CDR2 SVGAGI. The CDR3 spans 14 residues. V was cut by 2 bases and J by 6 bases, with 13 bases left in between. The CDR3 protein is CASSYGAGGAEAFF. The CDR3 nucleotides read TGTGCCAGCAGTTACGGGGCGGGAGGCGCTGAAGCTTTCTTT.

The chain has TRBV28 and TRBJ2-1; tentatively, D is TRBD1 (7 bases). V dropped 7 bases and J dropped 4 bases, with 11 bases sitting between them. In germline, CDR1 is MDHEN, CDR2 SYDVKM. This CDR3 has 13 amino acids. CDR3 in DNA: TGTGCCAGCAATTCAGGGGGGTACAATGAGCAGTTCTTC. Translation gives CASNSGGYNEQFF.

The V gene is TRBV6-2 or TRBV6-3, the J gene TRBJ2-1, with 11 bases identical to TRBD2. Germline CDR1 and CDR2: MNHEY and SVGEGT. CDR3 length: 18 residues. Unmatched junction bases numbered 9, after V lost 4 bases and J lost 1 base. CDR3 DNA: TGTGCCAGCAGTTTAACTAGCGGGAGTTGGTCGTCCTACAATGAGCAGTTCTTC. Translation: CASSLTSGSWSSYNEQFF.

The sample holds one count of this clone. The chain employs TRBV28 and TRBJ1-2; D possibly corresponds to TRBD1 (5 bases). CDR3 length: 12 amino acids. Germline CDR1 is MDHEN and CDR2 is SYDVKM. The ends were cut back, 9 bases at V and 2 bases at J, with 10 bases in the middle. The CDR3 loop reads CASKQANYGYTF. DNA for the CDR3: TGTGCCAGTAAACAGGCCAACTATGGCTACACCTTC.

CDR3 sequence: CASRSFIRTGTNYGYTF. The CDR3 DNA reads as TGTGCCAGCAGATCCTTCATAAGGACAGGGACTAACTATGGCTACACCTTC. V is TRBV27 and J is TRBJ1-2; 8 positions match TRBD1. The CDR3 is 17 amino acids. Germline values: CDR1 MNHEY, CDR2 SMNVEV (reference sequence). V lost 6 bases, J lost 0 bases, and 12 bases stayed unmatched.

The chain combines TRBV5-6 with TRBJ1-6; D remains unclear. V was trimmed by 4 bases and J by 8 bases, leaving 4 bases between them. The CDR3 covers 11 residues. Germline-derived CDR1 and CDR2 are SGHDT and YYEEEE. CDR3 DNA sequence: TGTGCCAGCAGCGGAGATTCACCCCTCCACTTT. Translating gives CASSGDSPLHF.

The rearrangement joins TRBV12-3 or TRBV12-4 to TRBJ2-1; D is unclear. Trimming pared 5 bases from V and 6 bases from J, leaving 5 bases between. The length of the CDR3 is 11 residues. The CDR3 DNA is TGTGCCAGCAGTCTAAGCAATGAGCAGTTCTTC. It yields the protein CASSLSNEQFF.

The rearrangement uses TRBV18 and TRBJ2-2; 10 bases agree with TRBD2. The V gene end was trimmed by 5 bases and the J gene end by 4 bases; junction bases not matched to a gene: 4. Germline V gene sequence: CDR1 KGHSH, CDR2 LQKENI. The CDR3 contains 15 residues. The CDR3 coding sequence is TGTGCCAGCTCATTAGCGGGAGGAGGCACCGGGGAGCTGTTTTTT. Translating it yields CASSLAGGGTGELFF. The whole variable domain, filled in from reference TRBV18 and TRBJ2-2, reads NAGVMQNPRHLVRRRGQEARLRCSPMKGHSHVYWYRQLPEEGLKFMVYLQKENIIDESGMPKERFSAEFPKEGPSILRIQQVVRGDSAAYFCASSLAGGGTGELFFGEGSRLTVL.

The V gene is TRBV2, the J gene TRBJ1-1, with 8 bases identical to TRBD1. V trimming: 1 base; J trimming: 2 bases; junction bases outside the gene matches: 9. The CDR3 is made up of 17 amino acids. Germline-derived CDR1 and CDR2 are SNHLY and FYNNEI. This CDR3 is CASSEGRGRDRNTEAFF. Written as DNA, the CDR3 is TGTGCCAGCAGTGAAGGCAGGGGGCGAGATCGTAACACTGAAGCTTTCTTT. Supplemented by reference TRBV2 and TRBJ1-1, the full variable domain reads EPEVTQTPSHQVTQMGQEVILRCVPISNHLYFYWYRQILGQKVEFLVSFYNNEISEKSEIFDDQFSVERPDGSNFTLKIRSTKLEDSAMYFCASSEGRGRDRNTEAFFGQGTRLTVV.

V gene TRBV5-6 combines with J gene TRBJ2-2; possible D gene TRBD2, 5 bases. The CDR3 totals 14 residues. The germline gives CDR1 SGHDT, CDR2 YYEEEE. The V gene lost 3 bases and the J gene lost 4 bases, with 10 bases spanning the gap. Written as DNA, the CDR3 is TGTGCCAGCAGCTCCGGCGAGGGCACCGGGGAGCTGTTTTTT. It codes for CASSSGEGTGELFF.

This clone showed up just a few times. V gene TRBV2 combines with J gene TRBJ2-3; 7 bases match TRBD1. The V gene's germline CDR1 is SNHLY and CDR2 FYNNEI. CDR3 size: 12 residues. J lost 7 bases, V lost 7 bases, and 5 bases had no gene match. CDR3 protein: CASTKGANTQYF. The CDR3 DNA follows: TGTGCCAGCACTAAGGGGGCAAATACGCAGTATTTT. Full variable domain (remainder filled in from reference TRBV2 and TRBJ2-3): EPEVTQTPSHQVTQMGQEVILRCVPISNHLYFYWYRQILGQKVEFLVSFYNNEISEKSEIFDDQFSVERPDGSNFTLKIRSTKLEDSAMYFCASTKGANTQYFGPGTRLTVL.

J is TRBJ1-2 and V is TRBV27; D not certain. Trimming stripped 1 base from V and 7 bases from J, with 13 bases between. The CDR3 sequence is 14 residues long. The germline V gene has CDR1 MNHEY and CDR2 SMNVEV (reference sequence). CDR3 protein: CASSLFPQAAGYTF. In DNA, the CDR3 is TGTGCCAGCAGTTTATTCCCGCAGGCAGCTGGCTACACCTTC.

DNA of the CDR3: TGCGCCAGCAGCCAAGCTCACACAGGGACGAGAGAAAAACTGTTTTTT. Its translation is CASSQAHTGTREKLFF. The V call is TRBV4-1, the J call TRBJ1-4; D is possibly TRBD1 (6 bases). This CDR3 has 16 amino acids. V was clipped by 1 base and J by 8 bases, with 17 bases between them. Germline loops: CDR1 MGHRA, CDR2 YSYEKL.

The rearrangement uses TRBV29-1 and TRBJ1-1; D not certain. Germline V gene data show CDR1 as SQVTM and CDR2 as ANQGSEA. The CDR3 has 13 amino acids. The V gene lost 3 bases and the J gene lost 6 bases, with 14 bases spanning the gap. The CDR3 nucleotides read TGCAGCGTTGACCCGACGCGGGTCGCTGAAGCTTTCTTT. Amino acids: CSVDPTRVAEAFF.

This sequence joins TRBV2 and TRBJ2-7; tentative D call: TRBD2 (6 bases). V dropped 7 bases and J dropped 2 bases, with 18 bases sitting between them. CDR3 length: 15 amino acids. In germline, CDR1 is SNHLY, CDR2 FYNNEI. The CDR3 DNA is TGTGCCAGCACCCACGGAGGGGCTAGGACCTACGAGCAGTACTTC. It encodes CASTHGGARTYEQYF.

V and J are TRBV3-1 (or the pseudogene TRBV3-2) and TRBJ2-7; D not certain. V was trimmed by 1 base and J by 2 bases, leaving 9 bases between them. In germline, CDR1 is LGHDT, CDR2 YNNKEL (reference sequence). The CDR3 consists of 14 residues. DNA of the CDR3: TGTGCCAGCAGCCAAGGGGCAGTTCCCTACGAGCAGTACTTC. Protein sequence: CASSQGAVPYEQYF.

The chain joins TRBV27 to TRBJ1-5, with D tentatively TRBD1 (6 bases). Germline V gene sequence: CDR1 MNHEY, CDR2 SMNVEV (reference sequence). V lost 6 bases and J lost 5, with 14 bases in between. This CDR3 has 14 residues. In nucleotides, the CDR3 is TGTGCCAGCAGGAGTGGGGGGGGCGATCAGCCCCAGCATTTT. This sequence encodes CASRSGGGDQPQHF.

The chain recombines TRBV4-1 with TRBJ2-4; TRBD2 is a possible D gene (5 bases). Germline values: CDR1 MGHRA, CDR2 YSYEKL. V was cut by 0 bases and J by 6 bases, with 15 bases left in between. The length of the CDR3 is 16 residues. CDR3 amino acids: CASSQERVRAVNIQYF. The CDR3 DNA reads TGCGCCAGCAGCCAAGAGAGGGTAAGGGCCGTAAACATTCAGTACTTC.

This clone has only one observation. CDR3 residues: CASRPSGGNEQFF. The DNA of the CDR3 is TGTGCCAGTAGGCCGAGCGGGGGGAATGAGCAGTTCTTC. The J gene is TRBJ2-1, the V gene TRBV19; 9 nucleotides line up with TRBD2. This CDR3 has 13 residues. Germline CDR1 LNHDA, CDR2 SQIVND (reference sequence). V dropped 6 bases and J dropped 7; count of bases not matched to a gene: 4. Using reference TRBV19 and TRBJ2-1 for the parts outside the CDR3, the full variable domain is DGGITQSPKYLFRKEGQNVTLSCEQNLNHDAMYWYRQDPGQGLRLIYYSQIVNDFQKGDIAEGYSVSREKKESFPLTVTSAQKNPTAFYLCASRPSGGNEQFFGPGTRLTVL.

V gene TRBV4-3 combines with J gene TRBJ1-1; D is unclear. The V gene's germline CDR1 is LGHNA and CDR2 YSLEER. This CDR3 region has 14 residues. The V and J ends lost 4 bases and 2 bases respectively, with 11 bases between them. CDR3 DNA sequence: TGCGCCAGCAGCCGGGCGGGGATTAACACTGAAGCTTTCTTT. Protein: CASSRAGINTEAFF.

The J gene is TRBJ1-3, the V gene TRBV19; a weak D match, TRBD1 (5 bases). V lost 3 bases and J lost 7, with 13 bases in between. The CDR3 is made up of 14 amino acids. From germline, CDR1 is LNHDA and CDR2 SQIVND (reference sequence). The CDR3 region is CASSMSGDGNTIYF. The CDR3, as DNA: TGTGCCAGTAGTATGTCGGGGGATGGGAACACCATATATTTT.

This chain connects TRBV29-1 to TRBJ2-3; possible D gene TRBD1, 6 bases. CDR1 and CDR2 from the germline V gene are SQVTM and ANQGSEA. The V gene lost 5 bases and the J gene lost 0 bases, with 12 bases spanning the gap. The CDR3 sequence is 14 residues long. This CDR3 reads CSVSEGDSTDTQYF. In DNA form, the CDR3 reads TGCAGCGTTTCAGAGGGGGATAGCACAGATACGCAGTATTTT.

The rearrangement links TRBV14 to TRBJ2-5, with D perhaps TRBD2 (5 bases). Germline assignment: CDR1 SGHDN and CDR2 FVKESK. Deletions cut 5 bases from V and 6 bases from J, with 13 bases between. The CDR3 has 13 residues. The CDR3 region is CASSELARKTQYF. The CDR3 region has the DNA TGTGCCAGCAGCGAATTAGCGAGAAAGACCCAGTACTTC.

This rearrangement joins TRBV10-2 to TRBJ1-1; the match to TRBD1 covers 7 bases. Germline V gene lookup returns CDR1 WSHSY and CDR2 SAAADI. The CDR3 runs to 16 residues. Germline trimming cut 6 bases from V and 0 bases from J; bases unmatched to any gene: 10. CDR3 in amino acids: CASRPPEQGMNTEAFF. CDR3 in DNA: TGCGCCAGCAGACCCCCCGAACAGGGGATGAACACTGAAGCTTTCTTT.

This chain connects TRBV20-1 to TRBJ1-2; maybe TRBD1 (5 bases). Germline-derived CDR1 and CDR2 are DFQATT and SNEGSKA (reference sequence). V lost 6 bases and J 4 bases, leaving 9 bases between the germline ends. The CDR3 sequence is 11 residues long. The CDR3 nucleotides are TGCAGTGCAACAGGCCTCTATGGCTACACCTTC. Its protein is CSATGLYGYTF.

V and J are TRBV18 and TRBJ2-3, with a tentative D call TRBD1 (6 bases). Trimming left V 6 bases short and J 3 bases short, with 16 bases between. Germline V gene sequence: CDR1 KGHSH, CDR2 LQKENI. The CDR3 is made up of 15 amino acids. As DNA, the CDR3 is TGTGCCAGCTCCCCAACAGGGCAGAAGACAGATACGCAGTATTTT. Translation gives CASSPTGQKTDTQYF.